This T cell receptor (beta chain) was identified during a study of tumor and adjacent non-tumor tissue in lung cancer (dated by TCRdb to 2016 to 2018). At the level of the whole study: Of the cohort, 12 patients had adenocarcinoma, 2 had squamous cell carcinoma and 1 had small cell lung cancer. Sequencing generated a total of roughly 130 million productive TCRbeta reads, averaging roughly 4.2 million reads per sample. Some 31 paired specimens, one tumor and one normal lung sample per patient, were profiled by TCRbeta CDR3 sequencing. Bulk TCRbeta repertoires were compared between lung tumor tissue and matched distant non-tumor lung tissue obtained from more than twelve lung cancer patients. The roughly 15 patients were aged roughly 31 to 80 years, included roughly ten men and 5 women, and had TNM stage I to III disease.

From the cysteine through the phenylalanine, the CDR3 covers 15 amino acids. Just the 45-base CDR3 DNA is kept, in frame starting at base 1. CDR1 and CDR2 were assigned from the germline V gene as SGHDT and YYEEEE. RNA was isolated from bulk unsorted tissue, and RNA quality was assessed with a NanoDrop ND-1000 and an Agilent 2100. All donors had newly diagnosed lung cancer, had not received prior chemotherapy, and were admitted for thoracic surgery in China between August and November 2014. The study excluded patients who had received radiotherapy or chemotherapy before or who had another cancer at the same time. Pieces of surgical tissue measuring roughly 1-2.2 cm3 were kept in RNAlater solution and held at -80 degrees C until needed. On this clonotype itself: This receptor's antigen is unknown. Possible read error: a much larger clone is one base away.

Overall study results and their limits: Neither the sequencing platform nor unique molecular identifiers are named or mentioned anywhere in the methods. Because peripheral blood was not sequenced, the blood TCRbeta repertoires of the lung cancer patients in the study went unexamined. Significantly higher TCR diversity (inverse Simpson) was observed in tumor tissue than in normal lung tissue (roughly 470 vs 170, P = 0.0075, Mann-Whitney U test). The cohort had only roughly 14 patients, and the authors noted that larger samples and more detailed clinical data are needed. TCR diversity was significantly higher in younger patients, and higher tumor TCR diversity was associated with shorter overall and disease-free survival. A significantly larger cumulative share of the repertoire was made up by the top 100 clones in normal lung than in tumor tissue.

The library was prepared using multiplex PCR. The sequencing machine was an Illumina HiSeq 2500. Following protocols modified from ARM-PCR, the researchers constructed TCRbeta libraries through three rounds of nested PCR with primers (Table S4). Before sequencing, PCR products of 200-500 bp were excised from the gel and purified with the QIAquick gel extraction kit. The paper's processing steps were these. Trimmomatic was used to clean the reads, FLASH merged the cleaned reads into complete CDR3 sequences, and MiTCR assigned the sequences to V(D)J germline segments. Clonal diversity was computed as the inverse Simpson's index with VDJtools. In-frame sequences without a premature stop codon were defined as productive reads. TCRdb handled the public reads itself, with Q25 trimming in fastp and clone calling in MiXCR, and kept productive beta chains. Each CDR3 protein appears once, grouped with its most common genes and DNA. The V and J calls were not made by the authors but by TCRdb's processing. Across this sample there are 76,000 or so distinct CDR3 sequences, with around 70% seen only once. 10% to 15% of the sample comes from the top ten.

The material sequenced was lung tumor tissue. This chain joins TRBV5-6 to TRBJ2-1; 7 nucleotides in the junction match TRBD1. This receptor was identified in a woman between 70 and 85 years old with non-small cell lung cancer. The DNA sequence follows: TGTGCCAGCAGCTCGAAGGACAGGCCCTACAATGAGCCGTTCTTC. This gives the protein CASSSKDRPYNEPFF.